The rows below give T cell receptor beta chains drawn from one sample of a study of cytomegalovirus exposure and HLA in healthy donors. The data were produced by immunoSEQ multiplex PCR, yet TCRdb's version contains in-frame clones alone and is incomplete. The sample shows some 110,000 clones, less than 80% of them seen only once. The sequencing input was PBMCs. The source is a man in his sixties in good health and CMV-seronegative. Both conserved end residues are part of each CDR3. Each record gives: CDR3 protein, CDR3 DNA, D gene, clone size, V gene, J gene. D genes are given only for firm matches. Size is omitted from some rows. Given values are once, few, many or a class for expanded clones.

cdr3_aa: CATSGDRGAKANYGYTF
cdr3_nt: TGTGCCACCAGCGGAGACAGGGGCGCAAAAGCTAACTATGGCTACACCTTC
d_call: TRBD1
clone_size: NA
v_call: TRBV15
j_call: TRBJ1-2

cdr3_aa: CSARERAEAFF
cdr3_nt: TGCAGTGCGCGTGAGAGAGCTGAAGCTTTCTTT
d_call: NA
clone_size: NA
v_call: TRBV20-1
j_call: TRBJ1-1

cdr3_aa: CASSVVPGLETQYF
cdr3_nt: TGTGCCAGCAGCGTAGTTCCGGGTCTGGAGACCCAGTACTTC
d_call: NA
clone_size: NA
v_call: TRBV9
j_call: TRBJ2-5

cdr3_aa: CASSEGNTEAFF
cdr3_nt: TGTGCCAGCAGTGAGGGGAACACTGAAGCTTTCTTT
d_call: NA
clone_size: NA
v_call: TRBV28
j_call: TRBJ1-1

cdr3_aa: CASKGQGSSNYGYTF
cdr3_nt: TGCGCCAGCAAAGGACAGGGATCTTCTAACTATGGCTACACCTTC
d_call: TRBD1
clone_size: NA
v_call: TRBV5-1
j_call: TRBJ1-2

cdr3_aa: CASSTLPTSATQYF
cdr3_nt: TGTGCCAGCAGCACGCTGCCGACTAGCGCCACGCAGTATTTT
d_call: TRBD2
clone_size: NA
v_call: TRBV7-2
j_call: TRBJ2-3

cdr3_aa: CASSWTGGSNEKLFF
cdr3_nt: TGTGCCAGCAGCTGGACAGGGGGTTCTAATGAAAAACTGTTTTTT
d_call: TRBD1
clone_size: NA
v_call: TRBV7-2
j_call: TRBJ1-4

cdr3_aa: CASYRRGGSPLHF
cdr3_nt: TGTGCCAGCTACCGAAGGGGTGGTTCACCCCTCCACTTT
d_call: NA
clone_size: NA
v_call: TRBV21-1
j_call: TRBJ1-6

cdr3_aa: CASTEGWATEAFF
cdr3_nt: TGTGCCAGCACGGAGGGCTGGGCCACTGAAGCTTTCTTT
d_call: NA
clone_size: once
v_call: TRBV2
j_call: TRBJ1-1

cdr3_aa: CASSPGLGGESYEQYF
cdr3_nt: TGTGCCAGCAGTCCCGGATTAGGCGGGGAATCCTACGAGCAGTACTTC
d_call: NA
clone_size: NA
v_call: TRBV7-6
j_call: TRBJ2-7

cdr3_aa: CASSQENGFQGEAFF
cdr3_nt: TGCGCCAGCAGCCAAGAGAATGGGTTCCAGGGTGAAGCTTTCTTT
d_call: NA
clone_size: NA
v_call: TRBV4-3
j_call: TRBJ1-1

cdr3_aa: CATSPPGGPPSAQYF
cdr3_nt: TGTGCCACCAGCCCGCCGGGAGGACCGCCTTCGGCGCAGTATTTT
d_call: TRBD2
clone_size: NA
v_call: TRBV15
j_call: TRBJ2-3

cdr3_aa: CASSETQLAASTDTQYF
cdr3_nt: TGTGCCAGCAGTGAGACCCAGCTAGCGGCTAGCACAGATACGCAGTATTTT
d_call: TRBD2
clone_size: NA
v_call: TRBV2
j_call: TRBJ2-3

cdr3_aa: CASSLASGEKLFF
cdr3_nt: TGCGCCAGCAGCTTGGCTTCCGGGGAAAAACTGTTTTTT
d_call: NA
clone_size: NA
v_call: TRBV5-1
j_call: TRBJ1-4

cdr3_aa: CASSPVGGKNTEAFF
cdr3_nt: TGTGCCAGCAGCCCGGTGGGGGGGAAGAACACTGAAGCTTTCTTT
d_call: NA
clone_size: NA
v_call: TRBV11-2
j_call: TRBJ1-1

cdr3_aa: CASSFSATDTGELFF
cdr3_nt: TGTGCCAGCAGCTTCTCCGCCACTGACACCGGGGAGCTGTTTTTT
d_call: NA
clone_size: NA
v_call: TRBV5-5
j_call: TRBJ2-2

cdr3_aa: CASSSTAGASYNEQFF
cdr3_nt: TGTGCCAGCAGCTCAACAGCAGGGGCCTCCTACAATGAGCAGTTCTTC
d_call: NA
clone_size: NA
v_call: TRBV5-4
j_call: TRBJ2-1

cdr3_aa: CASSFTGTTDYGYTF
cdr3_nt: TGTGCCAGCAGTTTTACCGGGACAACGGACTATGGCTACACCTTC
d_call: NA
clone_size: NA
v_call: TRBV27
j_call: TRBJ1-2

cdr3_aa: CASSEGSGGPDTQYF
cdr3_nt: TGTGCCAGCAGTGAAGGTAGCGGGGGGCCAGATACGCAGTATTTT
d_call: TRBD2
clone_size: NA
v_call: TRBV6-1
j_call: TRBJ2-3

cdr3_aa: CASSQGAGDTQYF
cdr3_nt: TGCGCCAGCAGCCAAGGAGCGGGAGATACGCAGTATTTT
d_call: NA
clone_size: NA
v_call: TRBV4-1
j_call: TRBJ2-3

cdr3_aa: CASSLLGQESEQYF
cdr3_nt: TGTGCCAGCAGCCTACTAGGACAGGAGTCGGAGCAGTACTTC
d_call: TRBD1
clone_size: NA
v_call: TRBV7-2
j_call: TRBJ2-7

cdr3_aa: CASSTRENYGYTF
cdr3_nt: TGTGCCAGTAGTACAAGGGAGAACTATGGCTACACCTTC
d_call: NA
clone_size: NA
v_call: TRBV19
j_call: TRBJ1-2

cdr3_aa: CASSLIGGTEAFF
cdr3_nt: TGTGCCAGCAGCTTAATCGGTGGCACTGAAGCTTTCTTT
d_call: NA
clone_size: once
v_call: TRBV7-3
j_call: TRBJ1-1

cdr3_aa: CASSQSGGRDNEQFF
cdr3_nt: TGTGCCAGCAGTCAAAGCGGGGGGCGAGACAATGAGCAGTTCTTC
d_call: TRBD2
clone_size: NA
v_call: TRBV6-5
j_call: TRBJ2-1